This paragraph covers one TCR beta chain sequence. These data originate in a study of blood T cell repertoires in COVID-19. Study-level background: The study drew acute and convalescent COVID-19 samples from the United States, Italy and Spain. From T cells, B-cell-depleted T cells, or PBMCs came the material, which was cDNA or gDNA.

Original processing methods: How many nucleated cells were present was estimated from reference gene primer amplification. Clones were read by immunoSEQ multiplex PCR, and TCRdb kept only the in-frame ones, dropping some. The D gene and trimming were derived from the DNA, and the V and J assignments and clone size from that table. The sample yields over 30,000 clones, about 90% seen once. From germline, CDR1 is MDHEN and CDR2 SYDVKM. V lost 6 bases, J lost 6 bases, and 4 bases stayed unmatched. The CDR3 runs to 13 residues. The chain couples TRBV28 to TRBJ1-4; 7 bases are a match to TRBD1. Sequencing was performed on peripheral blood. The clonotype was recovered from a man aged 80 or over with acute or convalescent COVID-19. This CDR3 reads CASSRTGYEKLFF. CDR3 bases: TGTGCCAGCAGCCGGACAGGATATGAAAAACTGTTTTTT.